This T cell receptor beta chain was sequenced for a study of T cell changes during pregnancy in multiple sclerosis. Only in-frame clones appear in the TCRdb table, and some are missing; sequencing was by immunoSEQ multiplex PCR. This repertoire shows under 110,000 clones, around 90% found once; its top ten account for 1.5% to 2%. The V and J ends lost 0 bases and 5 bases respectively, with 15 bases between them. There are 15 residues in the CDR3. Germline values: CDR1 SGDLS, CDR2 YYNGEE. The receptor was isolated from a female donor with multiple sclerosis, enrolled in a pregnancy study. J is TRBJ2-7 and V is TRBV9, with D possibly matching TRBD2 (6 bases). Sequences were derived from peripheral blood, sampled after pregnancy. The CDR3: CASSVGGAAWDEQYF. DNA of the CDR3: TGTGCCAGCAGCGTAGGCGGGGCCGCCTGGGACGAGCAGTACTTC.